The 22 T cell receptor beta chains reported below all come from one sample, sequenced in a study of blood T cell repertoires in COVID-19. Here immunoSEQ multiplex PCR was the method, and the copy in TCRdb shows in-frame clones only, minus some. The sample lists approximately 160,000 clones, roughly 80% occurring once. Sequenced material: peripheral blood. Receptors originate from a man in his 70s with acute or convalescent COVID-19.

This rearrangement joins TRBV5-1 to TRBJ2-5; D is unclear. Per germline, CDR1 SGHRS and CDR2 YFSETQ. The V end was cut by 4 bases, the J end by 9 bases, with 10 bases between. The CDR3 has 11 residues. CDR3 sequence: CASSVLRPQYF. Written as DNA, the CDR3 is TGCGCCAGCAGCGTACTGAGGCCCCAGTACTTC.

This CDR3 reads CASSWETGWESNEKLFF. The DNA of the CDR3 is TGTGCCAGCAGCTGGGAGACTGGGTGGGAGTCTAATGAAAAACTGTTTTTT. V and J are TRBV7-8 and TRBJ1-4, with D unclear. Germline values: CDR1 SGHVS, CDR2 FQNEAQ. The V gene lost 4 bases and the J gene lost 3 bases, with 18 bases spanning the gap. This CDR3 contains 17 residues. The full variable domain, its missing parts supplied by reference TRBV7-8 and TRBJ1-4, is GAGVSQSPRYKVAKRGQDVALRCDPISGHVSLFWYQQALGQGPEFLTYFQNEAQLDKSGLPSDRFFAERPEGSVSTLKIQRTQQEDSAVYLCASSWETGWESNEKLFFGSGTQLSVL.

The J gene is TRBJ1-2, the V gene TRBV5-4; perhaps TRBD1 as D (6 bases). Germline CDR1 reads SGHNT; CDR2 reads YYREEE (reference sequence). The CDR3 runs 12 residues. The V end lost 1 base, the J end lost 13 bases, and 14 bases lay between the germline ends. The CDR3 is CASSLRDTSCTF. CDR3 bases: TGTGCCAGCAGCTTGCGGGACACCAGTTGCACCTTC.

The chain employs TRBV5-8 and TRBJ2-3; 12 bases are shared with TRBD2. Germline lookup yields CDR1 SGHTS and CDR2 YDEGEE. The V gene end was trimmed by 1 base and the J gene end by 2 bases; junction bases not matched to a gene: 8. The CDR3 has 18 residues. The CDR3 sequence is CASSLWGTSGGFTDTQYF. Written as DNA, the CDR3 is TGTGCCAGCAGCTTGTGGGGAACTAGCGGGGGGTTCACAGATACGCAGTATTTT.

In its sample, this clone was seen a few times. The same CDR3 arises from other DNA sequences in this sample as well. The chain employs TRBV7-2 and TRBJ2-3; 7 nucleotides line up with TRBD2. V dropped 1 base and J dropped 2; count of bases not matched to a gene: 6. CDR1 is SGHTA, CDR2 FQGNSA, per germline. The CDR3 is 16 amino acids. The CDR3 DNA reads as TGTGCCAGCAGCTTAGACCTAGCGGAGAACACAGATACGCAGTATTTT. Its translation: CASSLDLAENTDTQYF.

V and J are TRBV6-6 and TRBJ2-1; TRBD1 might be the D (6 bases). This CDR3 is 16 amino acids long. Germline lookup yields CDR1 MNHNY and CDR2 SVGAGI (reference sequence). V was cut by 2 bases and J by 3 bases, with 14 bases left in between. The DNA for the CDR3 is TGTGCCAGCAGTTACGAGACAGGTCCAAACTACAATGAGCAGTTCTTC. This codes for CASSYETGPNYNEQFF.

The chain uses TRBV28 and TRBJ2-1, with 9 nucleotides matching TRBD2. J gave up 2 bases and V 7 bases, and 6 bases lay outside the gene matches. Germline V gene lookup returns CDR1 MDHEN and CDR2 SYDVKM. The CDR3 loop spans 15 amino acids. As DNA, the CDR3 is TGTGCCAGCATCCAGACTAGCGGTCCCTACAATGAGCAGTTCTTC. It codes for CASIQTSGPYNEQFF. The complete variable domain, with remaining parts taken from reference TRBV28 and TRBJ2-1, reads DVKVTQSSRYLVKRTGEKVFLECVQDMDHENMFWYRQDPGLGLRLIYFSYDVKMKEKGDIPEGYSVSREKKERFSLILESASTNQTSMYLCASIQTSGPYNEQFFGPGTRLTVL.

This CDR3 reads CASSGGTGGYNEQFF. For the CDR3, the DNA is TGTGCCAGCAGCGGAGGGACGGGCGGGTACAATGAGCAGTTCTTC. The rearrangement joins TRBV7-3 to TRBJ2-1; D is perhaps TRBD2 (6 bases). CDR3 length: 15 amino acids. Germline CDR1 reads SGHTA; CDR2 reads FQGTGA. The germline V and J ends were trimmed by 5 bases and 4 bases, with 15 bases remaining between them.

This clone was observed a handful of times. The junction and the germline gene differ at one end; a read error may be behind it. The chain employs TRBV7-7 and TRBJ2-2; 8 nucleotides align to TRBD2. Germline CDR1 reads SSHAT; CDR2 reads FNYEAQ (reference sequence). The CDR3 covers 16 residues. CDR3 in amino acids: CASSYPAGENTGELFF. CDR3 nucleotides: TGTGCTAGCAGCTACCCAGCGGGAGAGAACACCGGGGAGCTGTTTTTT.

The CDR3 DNA follows: TGTGCCAGCAGTTTGCTAGCGGGGGCTTATACGCAGTATTTT. It is translated as CASSLLAGAYTQYF. This sequence joins TRBV27 and TRBJ2-3, with 10 bases matching TRBD2. The germline gives CDR1 MNHEY, CDR2 SMNVEV (reference sequence). The CDR3 is made up of 14 amino acids. The J segment lost 7 bases and the V segment lost 3 bases, leaving 4 bases of the junction unmatched.

J is TRBJ2-1 and V is TRBV2; D not resolved. This CDR3 has 16 amino acids. V lost 2 bases, J lost 4 bases, and 15 bases lay in between. Germline V gene lookup returns CDR1 SNHLY and CDR2 FYNNEI. This CDR3 is CASSEFSSVQYNEQFF. CDR3 coding DNA: TGTGCCAGCAGTGAATTCTCGAGCGTGCAGTACAATGAGCAGTTCTTC.

The chain carries TRBV5-6 and TRBJ1-2; D call uncertain. The V end was cut by 4 bases, the J end by 4 bases, with 8 bases between. Looked up from germline, CDR1 is SGHDT and CDR2 is YYEEEE. The CDR3 has 12 amino acids. The CDR3 here is CASSLTGYGYTF. In DNA form, the CDR3 reads TGTGCCAGCAGCCTTACGGGCTATGGCTACACCTTC. Filled out from reference TRBV5-6 and TRBJ1-2, the complete variable domain reads DAGVTQSPTHLIKTRGQQVTLRCSPKSGHDTVSWYQQALGQGPQFIFQYYEEEERQRGNFPDRFSGHQFPNYSSELNVNALLLGDSALYLCASSLTGYGYTFGSGTRLTVV.

The rearrangement joins TRBV6-5 to TRBJ1-5; tentative D call: TRBD1 (5 bases). In germline, CDR1 is MNHEY, CDR2 SVGAGI. Trimming took 10 bases from V and 7 from J, leaving 23 bases between them. The CDR3 is made up of 15 amino acids. This CDR3 is CATSPSDPSGQPQHF. The CDR3 DNA reads TGTGCCACCTCCCCATCGGACCCGTCAGGGCAGCCCCAGCATTTT.

The chain combines TRBV11-3 with TRBJ2-7, with 11 bases matching TRBD1. This CDR3 contains 15 residues. V lost 5 bases to trimming and J lost 4 bases; unmatched junction nucleotides: 7. Germline loops: CDR1 SGHNT, CDR2 YENEEA. DNA of the CDR3: TGTGCCAGCAGCGGGACCGGGACAGGGGGTTACGAGCAGTACTTC. Amino acids: CASSGTGTGGYEQYF.

This sequence joins TRBV5-1 and TRBJ1-6; the match to TRBD1 covers 7 bases. The V and J ends lost 4 bases and 6 bases, in that order; junction bases with no gene match: 4. Germline assignment: CDR1 SGHRS and CDR2 YFSETQ. There are 14 residues in the CDR3. In DNA form, the CDR3 reads TGCGCCAGCAGCCGAGGGACAGTTAATTCACCCCTCCACTTT. Amino acid sequence: CASSRGTVNSPLHF.

The table lists this clone with a few counts. The J gene is TRBJ2-2, the V gene TRBV5-1; weak D call: TRBD1 (6 bases). The CDR3 sequence is 15 residues long. V was cut by 9 bases and J by 1 base, with 16 bases left in between. CDR1 and CDR2 from the germline V gene are SGHRS and YFSETQ. The CDR3 spells CATSVSTGNTGELFF. In DNA, the CDR3 is TGCGCCACCTCCGTCTCGACAGGGAACACCGGGGAGCTGTTTTTT.

The chain is built from TRBV29-1 and TRBJ1-5, with 8 nucleotides matching TRBD1. V was clipped by 4 bases and J by 6 bases; unmatched bases: 8. The length of the CDR3 is 14 residues. CDR1 and CDR2 (germline): SQVTM, ANQGSEA. The CDR3 region is CSVVQGALGQPQHF. The CDR3 DNA reads as TGCAGCGTTGTCCAGGGGGCCTTAGGTCAGCCCCAGCATTTT.

The chain carries TRBV6-5 and TRBJ1-4, with 11 positions matching TRBD1. CDR1 is MNHEY and CDR2 is SVGAGI in the germline V gene. The CDR3 extends over 14 amino acids. J was trimmed by 8 bases and V by 6 bases; bases with no gene match: 5. The CDR3 here is CASRTGTGGEKLFF. The CDR3, as DNA: TGTGCCAGCAGGACCGGGACAGGGGGAGAAAAACTGTTTTTT.

The CDR3 DNA reads as TGTGCCAGCAGGAACAGGGGGGCGCTTCTGAATGAGCAGTTCTTC. Protein sequence: CASRNRGALLNEQFF. The chain carries TRBV6-5 and TRBJ2-1; 8 nucleotides line up with TRBD1. With 6 bases clipped from V and 7 bases from J, the junction kept 11 bases outside the gene matches. Looked up from germline, CDR1 is MNHEY and CDR2 is SVGAGI. The CDR3 runs 15 residues.

This clone was detected only a few times. The J gene is TRBJ1-3, the V gene TRBV5-1, with 8 positions matching TRBD1. Germline V gene data show CDR1 as SGHRS and CDR2 as YFSETQ. This CDR3 contains 15 residues. The J segment lost 1 base and the V segment lost 4 bases, leaving 4 bases of the junction unmatched. This CDR3 is CASSAQGASGNTIYF. Written as DNA, the CDR3 is TGCGCCAGCAGCGCGCAGGGGGCTTCTGGAAACACCATATATTTT. Variable domain in full (rest from reference TRBV5-1 and TRBJ1-3): KAGVTQTPRYLIKTRGQQVTLSCSPISGHRSVSWYQQTPGQGLQFLFEYFSETQRNKGNFPGRFSGRQFSNSRSEMNVSTLELGDSALYLCASSAQGASGNTIYFGEGSWLTVV.

The count of this clone is one. J is TRBJ2-3 and V is TRBV5-1; D call uncertain. The CDR3 is 15 amino acids. V lost 4 bases and J 4 bases, leaving 16 bases between the germline ends. The germline V gene has CDR1 SGHRS and CDR2 YFSETQ. CDR3 region: CASSLTPIAADTQYF. CDR3 bases: TGCGCCAGCAGCCTGACCCCTATCGCGGCAGATACGCAGTATTTT.

The chain joins TRBV9 to TRBJ2-1; D is possibly TRBD2 (7 bases). Trimming stripped 0 bases from V and 2 bases from J, with 12 bases between. Germline CDR1 and CDR2: SGDLS and YYNGEE. The CDR3 extends over 16 amino acids. The CDR3 region is CASSVAGGGAYNEQFF. CDR3 nucleotides: TGTGCCAGCAGCGTAGCTGGAGGGGGGGCCTACAATGAGCAGTTCTTC.